This paragraph reports one T cell receptor (beta chain). Its cognate antigen has yet to be identified. No much larger clone exists at a distance of one base, and base qualities are not known. Taken from cysteine to phenylalanine, the CDR3 has 12 residues. Only the CDR3 portion is preserved as DNA: 36 bases, with reading frame beginning at the first base. V is cut by 4 bases and J by 4 bases, and the space between the germline ends is 5 bases. In light of the paper, this sample's time point label describes: baseline before first vaccination. Vaccinee samples came from UK trials COV001 and COV002, including a single-blind randomized controlled phase 2/3 trial of AZD1222 (ChAdOx1 nCoV-19) in healthy adults. For TCRbeta chain sequencing, PBMC samples were collected from trial participants at day 0 and at day 28 after the second dose. The data derive from a study of T cell responses to AZD1222 COVID-19 vaccine (dated by TCRdb to about 2021). Broadly, across the study: Because spike-specific TCR depth and breadth did not differ between the two schedules, AZD1222 recipients who got a second dose at roughly 4 weeks were pooled with those who got a second dose at roughly 12 weeks. A total of just over 230 trial participants underwent TCR sequencing, of whom some 200 had received two doses of AZD1222 and roughly 26 had received two doses of the MenACWY control vaccine. Enrollment into the trials was organized by age into subgroups of 18-55, 56-69 and 70-plus years, and those subgroups contained approximately 160, 26 and 62 TCR-sequenced participants, respectively. The research as a whole found: Spike-specific TCR breadth and depth rose significantly after two AZD1222 doses compared with day 0 and with MenACWY recipients. Nearly half of unique spike-specific TCRs reportedly recognized epitopes outside regions mutated in the B.1.351 and B.1.1.7 variants. The 56-69-year group was small, and its depth increase did not reach significance, likely because of low power. Most participants were white British and females outnumbered males, and the authors suggested that clonal diversity may have been underestimated. Conclusions about previously exposed vaccinees were limited because only six or seven AZD1222 recipients were SARS-CoV-2 seropositive at baseline. No day 14 peak-response samples were available, so repertoires were characterized only after the peak T cell response. The vaccine-associated CD4 TCRs covered the entire spike protein, and the dominant responses fell in regions 160-218 and 743-854.

The CDR3 regions of human TCRbeta chains were subjected to immunosequencing. The published analysis was carried out like this. TCRs in the repertoires were compared against a reference library of SARS-CoV-2-specific TCRs that had been generated with the MIRA antigen-specificity platform. Breadth was defined as the fraction of unique TCRs that were SARS-CoV-2-associated. Depth was defined as the fraction of total T cells that were SARS-CoV-2-associated. Using the MIRA data, each spike-specific TCR was mapped to the spike region that the TCR reacts to and placed in a CD4 or CD8 class. Log10-transformed breadth and depth values were compared by one-way ANOVA with Sidak's multiple comparisons tests. The immuneACCESS repertoire file appears here via TCRdb, limited to in-frame rearrangements. These files lack a portion of the clones; in checked studies, under half of the deficit traces to unresolved V genes, and the cause of the others is not known. The DNA gave D and trimming, while V, J and clone size come from that table. This sample comprises roughly 140,000 clones, less than 95% of them detected only once. The ten largest clones capture roughly 1.3% of the sample.

The sequence links TRBV12-3 or TRBV12-4 to TRBJ1-5, with no D gene named confidently. This material consisted of peripheral blood, taken on day 0 of AZD1222 vaccination. This receptor was obtained from an adult in good health. CDR3 protein: CASSSGNQPQHF. The nucleotide sequence reads as follows: TGTGCCAGCAGTTCTGGGAATCAGCCCCAGCATTTT.